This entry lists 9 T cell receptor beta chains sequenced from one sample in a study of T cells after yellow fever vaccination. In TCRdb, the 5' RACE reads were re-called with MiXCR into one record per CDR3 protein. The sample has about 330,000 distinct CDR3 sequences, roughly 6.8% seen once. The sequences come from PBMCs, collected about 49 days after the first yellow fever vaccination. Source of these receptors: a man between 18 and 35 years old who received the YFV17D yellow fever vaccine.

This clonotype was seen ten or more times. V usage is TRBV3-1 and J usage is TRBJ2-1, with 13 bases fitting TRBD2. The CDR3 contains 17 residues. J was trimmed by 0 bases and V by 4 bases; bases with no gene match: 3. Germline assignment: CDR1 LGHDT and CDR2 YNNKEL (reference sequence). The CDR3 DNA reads TGTGCCAGCAGCCCGACTAGCGGGGGGATCTCCTACAATGAGCAGTTCTTC. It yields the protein CASSPTSGGISYNEQFF.

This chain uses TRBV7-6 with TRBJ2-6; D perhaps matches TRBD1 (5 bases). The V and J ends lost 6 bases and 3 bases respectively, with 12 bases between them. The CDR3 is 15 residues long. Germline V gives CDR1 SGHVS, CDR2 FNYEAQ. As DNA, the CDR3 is TGTGCCAGCAGTACTCAGGGTTATGGGGCCAACGTCCTGACTTTC. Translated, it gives CASSTQGYGANVLTF.

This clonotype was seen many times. DNA of the CDR3: TGCAGTGCTACCTCGGCCACGGCGTTTGGCTATGGCTACACCTTC. It translates to CSATSATAFGYGYTF. The chain is built from TRBV20-1 and TRBJ1-2; D is ambiguous. Germline V gives CDR1 DFQATT, CDR2 SNEGSKA (reference sequence). V lost 4 bases to trimming and J lost 4 bases, with 19 bases between them. This CDR3 spans 15 amino acids.

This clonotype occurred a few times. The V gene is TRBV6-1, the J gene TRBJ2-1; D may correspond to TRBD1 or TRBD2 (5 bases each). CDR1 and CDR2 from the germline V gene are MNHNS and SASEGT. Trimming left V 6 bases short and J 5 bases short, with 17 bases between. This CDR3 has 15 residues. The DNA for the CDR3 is TGTGCCAGCAGCATCCGGGACGGAGGAAACAATGAGCAGTTCTTC. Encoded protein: CASSIRDGGNNEQFF.

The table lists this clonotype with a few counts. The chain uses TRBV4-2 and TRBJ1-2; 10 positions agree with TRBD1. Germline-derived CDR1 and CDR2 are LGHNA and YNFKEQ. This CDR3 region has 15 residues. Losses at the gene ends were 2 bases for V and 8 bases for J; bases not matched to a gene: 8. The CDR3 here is CASSQTTGGAYGYTF. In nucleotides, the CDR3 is TGTGCCAGCAGCCAAACGACAGGGGGCGCGTACGGCTACACCTTC.

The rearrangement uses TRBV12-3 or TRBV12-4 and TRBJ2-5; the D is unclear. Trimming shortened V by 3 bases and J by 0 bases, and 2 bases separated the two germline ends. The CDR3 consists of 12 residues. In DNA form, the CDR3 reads TGTGCCAGCAGTTTTTACCAAGAGACCCAGTACTTC. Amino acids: CASSFYQETQYF.

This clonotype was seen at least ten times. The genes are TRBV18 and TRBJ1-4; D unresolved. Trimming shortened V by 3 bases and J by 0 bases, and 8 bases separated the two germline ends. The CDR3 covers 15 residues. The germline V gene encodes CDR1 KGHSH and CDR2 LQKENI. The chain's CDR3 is CASSPRIATNEKLFF. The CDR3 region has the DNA TGTGCCAGCTCACCGCGAATTGCAACTAATGAAAAACTGTTTTTT.

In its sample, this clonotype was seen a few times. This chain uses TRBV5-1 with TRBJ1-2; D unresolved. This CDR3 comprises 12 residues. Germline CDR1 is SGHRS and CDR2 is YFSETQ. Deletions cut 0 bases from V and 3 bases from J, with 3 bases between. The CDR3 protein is CASSLDDYGYTF. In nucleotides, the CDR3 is TGCGCCAGCAGCTTGGATGACTATGGCTACACCTTC.

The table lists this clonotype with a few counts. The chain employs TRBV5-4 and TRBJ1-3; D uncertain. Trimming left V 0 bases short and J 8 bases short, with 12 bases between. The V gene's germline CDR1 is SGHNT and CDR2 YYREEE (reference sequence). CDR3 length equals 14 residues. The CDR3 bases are TGTGCCAGCAGCTTGGAGGCAGGAACCCACACCATATATTTT. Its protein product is CASSLEAGTHTIYF.